These 18 T cell receptor beta chains came from one sample sequenced in a study of T cell responses to AZD1222 COVID-19 vaccine. Measured with immunoSEQ multiplex PCR; TCRdb has only the in-frame clones, and not every one. Of 160,000 or so clones in the sample, just over 90% were seen once. The specimen was peripheral blood, collected 28 days after the second AZD1222 dose. The source of these receptors is an adult who received the AZD1222 COVID-19 vaccine.

This rearrangement joins TRBV11-2 to TRBJ2-5; TRBD1 matches at 8 bases. The J segment lost 4 bases and the V segment lost 5 bases, leaving 12 bases of the junction unmatched. The CDR3 covers 16 residues. Germline V gene lookup returns CDR1 SGHAT and CDR2 FQNNGV. The CDR3, as DNA: TGTGCCAGCAGCCCTCGGACAGGGAGAGAGGGAGAGACCCAGTACTTC. Protein: CASSPRTGREGETQYF.

The chain has TRBV5-1 and TRBJ2-2; 7 bases match TRBD1. V shed 0 bases, J shed 7 bases, and the junction held 12 bases outside the gene matches. CDR3 length equals 17 residues. CDR1 SGHRS and CDR2 YFSETQ come from the germline V gene. CDR3 sequence reads: CASSLEVTGFWGGELFF. DNA of the CDR3: TGCGCCAGCAGCTTGGAAGTGACAGGGTTTTGGGGCGGGGAGCTGTTTTTT.

This rearrangement joins TRBV10-3 to TRBJ2-7; unclear D gene. Germline V gives CDR1 ENHRY, CDR2 SYGVKD. CDR3 length equals 13 residues. V gave up 7 bases and J gave up 6 bases, with 16 bases separating them. The CDR3 here is CAIKSPGPPEQYF. The CDR3 coding sequence is TGTGCCATCAAATCGCCCGGACCCCCCGAGCAGTACTTC.

This clone was observed once. Other DNA sequences in this sample translate to the same CDR3. The genes are TRBV18 and TRBJ1-2; no clear D. Deletions cut 3 bases from V and 0 bases from J, with 11 bases between. The CDR3 has 15 residues. CDR1 is KGHSH, CDR2 LQKENI, per germline. CDR3 sequence reads: CASSPGTGANYGYTF. CDR3 bases: TGTGCCAGCTCACCGGGTACCGGGGCTAACTATGGCTACACCTTC.

The rearrangement joins TRBV3-1 (or the pseudogene TRBV3-2) to TRBJ1-4; no reliable D call. Germline V lookup: CDR1 LGHDT, CDR2 YNNKEL (reference sequence). CDR3 length: 12 residues. V was pared by 3 bases and J by 8 bases, with 7 bases between. CDR3: CASSHSLEKLFF. CDR3 DNA: TGTGCCAGCAGCCACAGCTTGGAAAAACTGTTTTTT.

The V call is TRBV6-5, the J call TRBJ1-5; 8 bases line up with TRBD1. The junction had 5 bases not matched to a gene; V was cut back by 7 bases and J by 6 bases. Germline CDR1 is MNHEY and CDR2 is SVGAGI. This CDR3 is 13 amino acids long. CDR3 region: CASTRTGIQPQHF. The CDR3 DNA reads TGTGCCAGCACCCGGACAGGGATTCAGCCCCAGCATTTT.

The chain joins TRBV2 to TRBJ1-5, with D possibly TRBD1 on 5 matching bases. CDR1 is SNHLY and CDR2 is FYNNEI in the germline V gene. The CDR3 is 14 residues long. V was trimmed by 5 bases and J by 3 bases, leaving 11 bases between them. This CDR3 reads CASSNRIHNQPQHF. The CDR3 DNA reads as TGTGCCAGCAGTAACAGGATTCACAATCAGCCCCAGCATTTT.

This chain connects TRBV7-8 to TRBJ1-5, with D uncertain. The CDR3 has 13 amino acids. V was shortened by 5 bases and J by 1 base, with 6 bases between the two germline ends. Germline CDR1 SGHVS, CDR2 FQNEAQ. The CDR3 here is CASSRGSNQPQHF. CDR3 nucleotide sequence: TGTGCCAGCAGCCGAGGAAGCAATCAGCCCCAGCATTTT.

J is TRBJ1-5 and V is TRBV28; D is undetermined. The V end was cut by 1 base, the J end by 0 bases, with 16 bases between. Germline values: CDR1 MDHEN, CDR2 SYDVKM. The CDR3 totals 18 residues. CDR3 nucleotides: TGTGCCAGCAGTTTATCGACTTGGGCAGGTTATAGCAATCAGCCCCAGCATTTT. Translation: CASSLSTWAGYSNQPQHF.

The genes are TRBV27 and TRBJ2-2; 10 nucleotides agree with TRBD1. Trimming cost V 9 bases and J 4 bases; bases outside gene matches: 20. Germline V gene data show CDR1 as MNHEY and CDR2 as SMNVEV (reference sequence). This CDR3 region has 19 residues. The DNA for the CDR3 is TGTGCCAGTTACGACATGGGGGGACAGGGGTCTAACCCCACCGGGGAGCTGTTTTTT. Translated, it gives CASYDMGGQGSNPTGELFF.

The chain recombines TRBV7-2 with TRBJ2-3, with D unresolved. Germline V gives CDR1 SGHTA, CDR2 FQGNSA. Trimming cost V 3 bases and J 0 bases, with 13 bases left between them. The CDR3 extends over 16 amino acids. In nucleotides, the CDR3 is TGTGCCAGCAGCTTGGTGGAGATCTCTAGCACAGATACGCAGTATTTT. Translating gives CASSLVEISSTDTQYF.

This chain uses TRBV10-1 with TRBJ2-1; D unclear. Germline V gene lookup returns CDR1 WNHNN and CDR2 SYGVQD (reference sequence). Trimming removed 4 bases from V and 5 bases from J, with 6 bases in between. The CDR3 has 12 amino acids. In DNA, the CDR3 is TGCGCCAGCAGTGGCCAGCACAATGAGCAGTTCTTC. The encoded protein is CASSGQHNEQFF.

The rearrangement joins TRBV6-5 to TRBJ2-1; no clear D. Germline CDR1 MNHEY, CDR2 SVGAGI. This CDR3 contains 15 residues. The germline V and J ends were trimmed by 6 bases and 0 bases, with 12 bases remaining between them. The CDR3, as DNA: TGTGCCAGCAGCGCCCAGTCAGGCTCCTACAATGAGCAGTTCTTC. Protein: CASSAQSGSYNEQFF.

The chain recombines TRBV6-5 with TRBJ2-3; TRBD2 might be the D (6 bases). The CDR3 length is 15 residues. V shed 1 base and J shed 3 bases, with 11 bases lying between them. Germline CDR1 MNHEY, CDR2 SVGAGI. The CDR3 sequence is CASSYLTRGTDTQYF. CDR3 DNA: TGTGCCAGCAGTTACTTGACTAGAGGGACAGATACGCAGTATTTT.

A word on this clone: Other nucleotide sequences in the sample specify the same CDR3. The gene calls are TRBV30 and TRBJ1-3; weak D call: TRBD1 (5 bases). Trimming took off 3 bases at V and 1 base at J, with 7 bases between the two ends. This CDR3 has 13 residues. Germline V gives CDR1 GTSNPN, CDR2 SVGIG (reference sequence). The CDR3 loop is CAWSGGSGNTIYF. CDR3 coding DNA: TGTGCCTGGAGCGGGGGATCTGGAAACACCATATATTTT. Variable domain in full (rest from reference TRBV30 and TRBJ1-3): SQTIHQWPATLVQPVGSPLSLECTVEGTSNPNLYWYRQAAGRGLQLLFYSVGIGQISSEVPQNLSASRPQDRQFILSSKKLLLSDSGFYLCAWSGGSGNTIYFGEGSWLTVV.

This rearrangement joins TRBV5-6 to TRBJ1-5; D gene uncertain. The CDR3 runs to 14 residues. V was cut by 0 bases and J by 2 bases, with 6 bases left in between. Germline CDR1 SGHDT, CDR2 YYEEEE. The CDR3 DNA is TGTGCCAGCAGCTTGGGCGGAGGCAATCAGCCCCAGCATTTT. This gives the protein CASSLGGGNQPQHF.

J is TRBJ1-6 and V is TRBV3-1 (or the pseudogene TRBV3-2); tentative D call: TRBD1 (6 bases). V was clipped by 2 bases and J by 7 bases, with 21 bases between them. Germline CDR1 is LGHDT and CDR2 is YNNKEL (reference sequence). This CDR3 is 18 amino acids long. The CDR3: CASSQSEGGSVENSPLHF. The CDR3 nucleotides are TGTGCCAGCAGCCAATCGGAAGGGGGTTCGGTAGAGAATTCACCCCTCCACTTT.

This chain joins TRBV6-6 and TRBJ1-2; D gene unclear. V was clipped by 6 bases and J by 4 bases, with 12 bases between them. Germline V gene sequence: CDR1 MNHNY, CDR2 SVGAGI (reference sequence). CDR3 length equals 13 residues. CDR3 protein: CASSPERGYGYTF. The DNA for the CDR3 is TGTGCCAGCAGCCCAGAGAGAGGCTATGGCTACACCTTC.